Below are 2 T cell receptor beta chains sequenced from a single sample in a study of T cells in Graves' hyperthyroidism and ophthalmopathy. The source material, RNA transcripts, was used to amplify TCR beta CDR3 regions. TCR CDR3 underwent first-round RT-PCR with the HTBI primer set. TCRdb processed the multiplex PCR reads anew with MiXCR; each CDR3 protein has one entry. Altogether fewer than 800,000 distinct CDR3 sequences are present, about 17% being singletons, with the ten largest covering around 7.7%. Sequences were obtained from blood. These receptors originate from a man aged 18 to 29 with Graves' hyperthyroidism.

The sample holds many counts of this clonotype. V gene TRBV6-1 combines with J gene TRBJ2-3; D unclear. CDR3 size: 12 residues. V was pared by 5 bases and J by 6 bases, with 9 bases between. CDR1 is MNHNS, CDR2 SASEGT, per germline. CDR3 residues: CASSTSYDTQYF. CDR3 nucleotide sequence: TGTGCCAGCAGTACCTCTTACGATACGCAGTATTTT.

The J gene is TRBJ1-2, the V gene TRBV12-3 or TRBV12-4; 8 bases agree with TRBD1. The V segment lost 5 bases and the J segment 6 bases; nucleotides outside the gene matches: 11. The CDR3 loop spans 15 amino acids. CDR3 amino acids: CASSPRQGLINGYTF. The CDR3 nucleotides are TGTGCCAGCAGTCCCCGACAGGGGCTAATTAATGGCTACACCTTC.